This TCR beta chain appears in the sequencing data of a study of identical twins. Ten or more counts support this clonotype. The antigen is undetermined. TCRdb independently ran MiXCR on the 5' RACE reads; one entry per CDR3 protein. The data show about 700,000 distinct CDR3 sequences, less than 10% seen once. General observations from the study: The same donors were not followed; conclusions instead depended on cross-sectional statistical analysis. Analyses based on zero insertions could be partly confounded by invariant MAIT and iNKT cells.

With 0 bases removed from V and 4 bases from J, the gap between germline ends came to 12 bases. This CDR3 contains 16 residues. Germline V gene data show CDR1 as LNHNV and CDR2 as YYDKDF (reference sequence). This same sample was also taken into another study, of yellow fever vaccine responses in identical twins.

This receptor was obtained from a woman younger than 30 in good health. The sequencing sample was made of PBMCs. The chain links TRBV15 to TRBJ1-4; D gene ambiguous. CDR3 amino acids: CATSRDLGGLNEKLFF. The CDR3 coding sequence is TGTGCCACCAGCAGAGATCTGGGAGGTCTTAATGAAAAACTGTTTTTT.